This record concerns one T cell receptor beta chain sequence. Every donor was a Caucasian adult from Nashville, Tennessee. The CDR3 has 15 amino acids. Per germline, CDR1 MNHNS and CDR2 SASEGT. V was clipped by 6 bases and J by 5 bases, with 16 bases between them. The data are from a study of shared clonotypes between healthy human individuals. Data came from immunoSEQ multiplex PCR; TCRdb stores just in-frame clones and leaves some out. The repertoire consists of 1,400,000 or so clones, with approximately 98.5% occurring once and the leading ten covering 0.36%. The receptor comes from a man aged 25-40 years in good health. The chain uses TRBV6-1 and TRBJ1-4; no clear D gene. The source material was naive CD4+ T cells sorted from blood. Subset described: CD45RA+ positively selected. Here the CDR3 reads CASRAPSKGNEKLFF. CDR3 sequence (DNA): TGTGCCAGCAGGGCACCCAGTAAGGGAAATGAAAAACTGTTTTTT.